This T cell receptor beta chain was identified during a study of T cells in Graves' hyperthyroidism and ophthalmopathy (dated by TCRdb to the late 2010s). Background for the entire study: Peripheral blood was collected at initial diagnosis, before any treatment. A discovery cohort of about 100 patients, roughly 45 with Graves' ophthalmopathy and about 60 with stable Graves' hyperthyroidism, was used to find distinguishing TCR V-J signatures. An independent validation cohort of 18 to 20 hyperthyroidism patients and about 15 patients who later progressed to ophthalmopathy tested prospective prediction of ophthalmopathy. The 75 to 100 discovery patients were divided at random into training and test sets in a 7:3 ratio. In addition, the study compared T-cell repertoires in thyroid tissue and in blood from several Graves' hyperthyroidism patients. Once sampling was done, hyperthyroidism patients were given methimazole at a starting dose of 30 mg daily, whereas ophthalmopathy patients were given high-dose intravenous methylprednisolone. The paper describes TCR Vbeta CDR3 sequencing of around 140 peripheral blood samples, made up of 43 ophthalmopathy patients, 70 to 75 hyperthyroidism patients and roughly 17 progressor patients.

The TCR beta CDR3 regions were amplified from the RNA transcripts. A first-round RT-PCR of the TCR CDR3 used the HTBI primer set with the Qiagen OneStep RT-PCR kit. Libraries were constructed in a second round of multiplex PCR, after which size selection and purification were carried out. Libraries were sequenced paired-end with 100 bp reads on an Illumina HiSeq2000. Processing in the source paper ran as follows. SOAPnuke was used to process the raw data, removing reads that contained adapters or uncalled bases, had a mean Phred below 15, or lacked an exact match to the constant primer or identifier. High-quality paired reads were merged using COPE v1.2.5, and each unique nucleotide sequence was defined as a clonotype. Clonotypes were aligned to IMGT TRBV, TRBD and TRBJ reference segments using MiTCR v1.1. The analysis included only V-J combinations with a frequency above 0.0001, which together covered around 99% of the repertoires. The TCS score was defined as the ratio of F50 (clonal expansion) to E x V (chaos), calculated using BLOSUM62-based TCRdist between CDR3 peptides within each V-J. Welch's t-statistics and random forest reduced around 510 V-J features to 10 to 15, which were used in a naive Bayes classifier (R e1071). TCRdb redid the processing of the public reads, applying fastp at Q25 and MiXCR, and retained in-frame beta chains. When rows share a CDR3 protein, they turn into one entry using the most common DNA and genes. The authors' filters were not applied to this entry. Recorded for this sample are 700,000 or so distinct CDR3 sequences; 16% of them occurred a single time. The ten largest clonotypes hold approximately 8.4% of the sample.

General study outcomes and caveats: No statistical method was used to fix the sample size in advance, and group allocation was not hidden from the investigators. Blood samples also contained most of the expanded thyroid clonotypes (frequency above 0.001), which suggests that blood repertoires may reflect thyroid immune responses. In cross-validation, a model built on a 13 V-J signature told ophthalmopathy apart from stable hyperthyroidism with under 90% sensitivity and 81% to 82% specificity, and in testing the same model reached 80%/75%. In validation, the model predicted progression to ophthalmopathy with over 65% sensitivity and around 72% specificity, a median of about 6 months before onset.

This clonotype was counted a few times. Its binding antigen is unknown. It has no much larger one-base neighbor in the sample; base qualities were not kept. The germline V gene encodes CDR1 MDHEN and CDR2 SYDVKM. V loses 2 bases of germline sequence and J loses 2 bases, and the interval between the two ends is 13 bases. From cysteine to phenylalanine, the CDR3 is 16 amino acids long. The retained sequence is limited to the CDR3, 48 bases, with the frame set at the first base. Graves' hyperthyroidism was defined as stable when no progression to ophthalmopathy occurred over 18 months of follow-up. Hyperthyroidism patients were aged 18 to 65 years and newly diagnosed, with disease duration of less than 2 months. Patients with uncontrolled infections, other autoimmune diseases, pregnancy or lactation were excluded. Diagnoses were based on clinical symptoms, serum thyroxine and TRAb, thyroid ultrasound and orbital computed tomography. Ficoll-Paque density gradient centrifugation was used to isolate PBMCs from approximately 10 ml of fresh peripheral blood. Total RNA was extracted using Trizol reagent, and RNA quality was assessed on an Agilent 2100 Bioanalyzer.

Sequencing was carried out using blood. This receptor was identified in a man between 18 and 35 years old with Graves' hyperthyroidism. The rearranged chain carries TRBV28 and TRBJ1-3; a tentative D match to TRBD1 spans 6 bases. The DNA sequence is TGTGCCAGCAGTTTAGGGGGGGGGCGAGCTGGAAACACCATATATTTT. Translation gives CASSLGGGRAGNTIYF. This CDR3, with the reference TRBV28 and TRBJ1-3 proteins standing in past its ends, gives the full variable domain DVKVTQSSRYLVKRTGEKVFLECVQDMDHENMFWYRQDPGLGLRLIYFSYDVKMKEKGDIPEGYSVSREKKERFSLILESASTNQTSMYLCASSLGGGRAGNTIYFGEGSWLTVV.